The 9 T cell receptor beta chains below all came from one sample that was sequenced in a study of human T cells and chemical hapten exposure. Via MiXCR, TCRdb re-called the RACE reads, giving one row per CDR3 protein. The table includes tens of thousands of distinct CDR3 sequences, about 9.4% detected once. Time point given: patch test 2, 6 weeks after DPC sensitization. Treatment noted: therapeutic diphenylcyclopropenone sensitization with weekly scalp DPC. The sample consisted of whole blood, taken in connection with sensitization to the hapten diphenylcyclopropenone (DPC). Every receptor here comes from a woman aged 45-65 years with alopecia areata. Some clones in this sample may be carry-over from other donors' samples.

The gene calls are TRBV7-9 and TRBJ2-7; D unresolved. V shed 5 bases and J shed 5 bases, with 10 bases lying between them. The germline gives CDR1 SEHNR, CDR2 FQNEAQ (reference sequence). The CDR3 contains 12 residues. The CDR3 spells CASSLLGDEQYF. DNA of the CDR3: TGTGCCAGCAGCCTCCTAGGAGACGAGCAGTACTTC.

At least ten counts were recorded for this clonotype. The CDR3 sequence is CASSPGRAPYEQYF. CDR3 nucleotides: TGTGCCAGCTCACCGGGCAGAGCCCCCTACGAGCAGTACTTC. V gene TRBV18 combines with J gene TRBJ2-7; no firm D call. The CDR3 has 14 residues. Germline CDR1 is KGHSH and CDR2 is LQKENI. V lost 3 bases and J lost 2, with 11 bases in between.

The rearrangement uses TRBV4-2 and TRBJ1-1; D unresolved. Germline V gene sequence: CDR1 LGHNA, CDR2 YNFKEQ. The CDR3 loop spans 15 amino acids. Deletions cut 1 base from V and 5 bases from J, with 14 bases between. The CDR3 loop is CASSQASPLKTEAFF. The CDR3 region has the DNA TGTGCCAGCAGCCAAGCTTCCCCCCTAAAGACTGAAGCTTTCTTT.

V usage is TRBV2 and J usage is TRBJ2-5, with 12 nucleotides matching TRBD2. V was pared by 7 bases and J by 1 base, with 16 bases of the junction left unmatched. Germline CDR1 reads SNHLY; CDR2 reads FYNNEI. The CDR3 has 19 residues. CDR3 sequence: CASTRGSGRTSGVQETQYF. The CDR3 DNA reads TGTGCCAGCACCCGGGGAAGCGGAAGGACTAGCGGGGTCCAAGAGACCCAGTACTTC.

This clonotype was seen only a few times. The rearrangement uses TRBV29-1 and TRBJ1-1; D not resolved. Germline V gene data show CDR1 as SQVTM and CDR2 as ANQGSEA. V lost 0 bases and J lost 6, with 11 bases in between. The CDR3 totals 13 residues. The CDR3 DNA sequence: TGCAGCGTTGAAGATTTTATAAGCGCTGAAGCTTTCTTT. Translating it yields CSVEDFISAEAFF. Complete variable domain (other parts from reference TRBV29-1 and TRBJ1-1): SAVISQKPSRDICQRGTSLTIQCQVDSQVTMMFWYRQQPGQSLTLIATANQGSEATYESGFVIDKFPISRPNLTFSTLTVSNMSPEDSSIYLCSVEDFISAEAFFGQGTRLTVV.

The rearrangement uses TRBV12-3 or TRBV12-4 and TRBJ1-1; no firm D call. CDR3 size: 13 residues. Trimming shortened V by 6 bases and J by 1 base, and 9 bases separated the two germline ends. This CDR3 is CASRKRENTEAFF. Here the CDR3 DNA reads TGTGCCAGCAGGAAGAGAGAGAACACTGAAGCTTTCTTT.

The rearrangement joins TRBV3-1 to TRBJ2-5; D call uncertain. Trimming left V 5 bases short and J 5 bases short, with 15 bases between. This CDR3 has 14 amino acids. Germline values: CDR1 LGHDT, CDR2 YNNKEL (reference sequence). The CDR3 sequence is CASSASRVSETQYF. The CDR3 DNA sequence: TGTGCCAGCAGCGCCAGTCGAGTATCGGAGACCCAGTACTTC.

The V call is TRBV28, the J call TRBJ1-1, with a tentative D call TRBD1 (6 bases). V lost 5 bases and J lost 6, with 10 bases in between. This CDR3 region has 12 residues. The germline V gene encodes CDR1 MDHEN and CDR2 SYDVKM. CDR3 region: CASSTGTPEAFF. The CDR3 DNA follows: TGTGCCAGCAGTACAGGGACCCCTGAAGCTTTCTTT.

The V and J genes are TRBV27 and TRBJ2-1; D is undetermined. The CDR3 loop spans 18 amino acids. Germline V gene lookup returns CDR1 MNHEY and CDR2 SMNVEV (reference sequence). With 6 bases removed from V and 0 bases from J, the gap between germline ends came to 21 bases. This CDR3 is CASRSDGLFLSSYNEQFF. In DNA, the CDR3 is TGTGCCAGCAGGAGCGATGGCTTATTCTTGAGCTCCTACAATGAGCAGTTCTTC.